The 23 T cell receptor beta chains presented below share a single source sample, sequenced in a study of blood T cell repertoires in COVID-19. The data were produced by immunoSEQ multiplex PCR, yet TCRdb's version contains in-frame clones alone and is incomplete. The repertoire holds about 200,000 clones, with roughly 78% as singletons. Material: peripheral blood. The receptors derive from a woman older than 75 with active or convalescent COVID-19.

Here the CDR3 reads CASSLSGGTEAFF. In nucleotides, the CDR3 is TGTGCCAGCAGTTTATCGGGGGGGACTGAAGCTTTCTTT. V gene TRBV28 combines with J gene TRBJ1-1; weak D call: TRBD1 (5 bases). V lost 1 base, J lost 5 bases, and 8 bases lay in between. Germline V lookup: CDR1 MDHEN, CDR2 SYDVKM. CDR3 length: 13 residues.

The rearrangement links TRBV6-5 to TRBJ2-3; D might be TRBD1 (6 bases). V lost 2 bases and J lost 3, with 9 bases in between. This CDR3 is 14 amino acids long. Per the germline V gene, CDR1 is MNHEY and CDR2 is SVGAGI. The CDR3, as DNA: TGTGCCAGCAGTTACCTCCAGGGGACAGATACGCAGTATTTT. It encodes CASSYLQGTDTQYF.

The V gene is TRBV5-1, the J gene TRBJ2-3, with 9 nucleotides matching TRBD2. The J segment lost 4 bases and the V segment lost 4 bases, leaving 13 bases of the junction unmatched. The CDR3 length is 17 residues. Germline values: CDR1 SGHRS, CDR2 YFSETQ. DNA of the CDR3: TGCGCCAGCAGCAAACCTCTAGCGGGGCCGAGGGCAGATACGCAGTATTTT. Its protein product is CASSKPLAGPRADTQYF.

This chain connects TRBV6-5 to TRBJ1-1, with 7 bases matching TRBD1. The CDR3 totals 13 residues. V lost 5 bases to trimming and J lost 4 bases; unmatched junction nucleotides: 4. Germline V lookup: CDR1 MNHEY, CDR2 SVGAGI. DNA for the CDR3: TGTGCCAGCAGTCCTTACAGGGGCACTGAAGCTTTCTTT. This sequence encodes CASSPYRGTEAFF.

This clone has a handful of counts. The genes are TRBV10-2 and TRBJ1-6; tentatively, D is TRBD1 (6 bases). Germline CDR1 and CDR2: WSHSY and SAAADI. The ends were cut back, 6 bases at V and 9 bases at J, with 6 bases in the middle. The CDR3 consists of 11 residues. CDR3 coding DNA: TGCGCCAGCAGAGGGGGTTCACCCCTCCACTTT. It yields the protein CASRGGSPLHF.

The chain is built from TRBV4-3 and TRBJ1-2, with 7 bases aligning to TRBD1. Germline V CDR1 and CDR2: LGHNA, YSLEER. V trimming: 1 base; J trimming: 5 bases; junction bases outside the gene matches: 7. The CDR3 contains 15 residues. CDR3 in amino acids: CASSQVAGGKYGYTF. The CDR3 region has the DNA TGCGCCAGCAGCCAAGTTGCAGGGGGAAAATATGGCTACACCTTC.

This chain joins TRBV6-5 and TRBJ2-1; D remains ambiguous. The germline gives CDR1 MNHEY, CDR2 SVGAGI. This CDR3 is 11 amino acids long. V was shortened by 8 bases and J by 6 bases, with 8 bases between the two germline ends. The CDR3 loop reads CASEASNEQFF. The DNA for the CDR3 is TGTGCCAGCGAGGCCTCCAATGAGCAGTTCTTC.

The gene calls are TRBV30 and TRBJ1-1; a possible D gene is TRBD1 (6 bases). Germline CDR1 reads GTSNPN; CDR2 reads SVGIG (reference sequence). V was cut by 3 bases and J by 4 bases, with 24 bases left in between. The CDR3 is 17 amino acids. Here the CDR3 DNA reads TGTGCCTGGAGAATTTGGGCAGGGGATAGTAGGGGCACTGAAGCTTTCTTT. It codes for CAWRIWAGDSRGTEAFF.

This chain uses TRBV9 with TRBJ2-7; tentatively, D is TRBD2 (6 bases). There are 14 residues in the CDR3. The germline V and J ends were trimmed by 0 bases and 6 bases, with 13 bases remaining between them. Looked up from germline, CDR1 is SGDLS and CDR2 is YYNGEE. The CDR3 reads CASSVAAMEGEQYF. DNA of the CDR3: TGTGCCAGCAGCGTAGCTGCTATGGAGGGCGAGCAGTACTTC.

J is TRBJ2-5 and V is TRBV6-5; 9 nucleotides align to TRBD1. With 2 bases clipped from V and 3 bases from J, the junction kept 4 bases outside the gene matches. This CDR3 is built from 15 residues. Germline V CDR1 and CDR2: MNHEY, SVGAGI. The CDR3, as DNA: TGTGCCAGCAGTTACCCGGGGACAGGGAAAGAGACCCAGTACTTC. Translation gives CASSYPGTGKETQYF.

The V gene is TRBV10-3, the J gene TRBJ2-7, with D maybe TRBD1 (6 bases). Germline-derived CDR1 and CDR2 are ENHRY and SYGVKD. This CDR3 comprises 16 residues. Deletions cut 7 bases from V and 2 bases from J, with 21 bases between. CDR3: CAINRNRALGPYEQYF. In nucleotides, the CDR3 is TGTGCCATCAATCGAAACAGGGCCTTAGGGCCCTACGAGCAGTACTTC.

Written as DNA, the CDR3 is TGTGCCAGTAGTACCCCACAGGGAGATACGCAGTATTTT. This codes for CASSTPQGDTQYF. The V call is TRBV19, the J call TRBJ2-3; a possible D gene is TRBD1 (6 bases). This CDR3 is built from 13 residues. The germline V gene encodes CDR1 LNHDA and CDR2 SQIVND (reference sequence). Trimming took off 4 bases at V and 5 bases at J, with 10 bases between the two ends.

This clone was recorded once. This chain joins TRBV6-5 and TRBJ2-3, with TRBD2 matching 8 bases. The CDR3 contains 15 residues. CDR1 is MNHEY and CDR2 is SVGAGI in the germline V gene. Germline trimming cut 9 bases from V and 5 bases from J; bases unmatched to any gene: 13. CDR3: CASLYAGGLGDTQYF. In nucleotides, the CDR3 is TGTGCCAGTTTGTATGCGGGGGGCTTAGGAGATACGCAGTATTTT.

The chain uses TRBV28 and TRBJ2-7, with 10 bases fitting TRBD1. Trimming took 5 bases from V and 1 from J; bases not matched to a gene: 11. Germline V gives CDR1 MDHEN, CDR2 SYDVKM. The CDR3 runs 17 residues. CDR3 DNA: TGTGCCAGCAGTGCCCCCCCGGGGACAGGGGAGTCCTACGAGCAGTACTTC. Translating it yields CASSAPPGTGESYEQYF. The variable domain in full, completed from reference TRBV28 and TRBJ2-7, reads DVKVTQSSRYLVKRTGEKVFLECVQDMDHENMFWYRQDPGLGLRLIYFSYDVKMKEKGDIPEGYSVSREKKERFSLILESASTNQTSMYLCASSAPPGTGESYEQYFGPGTRLTVT.

The chain carries TRBV29-1 and TRBJ1-3; D unclear. The germline V gene encodes CDR1 SQVTM and CDR2 ANQGSEA. The ends were cut back, 6 bases at V and 4 bases at J, with 13 bases in the middle. The CDR3 extends over 13 amino acids. CDR3 region: CSVRFAGGNTIYF. CDR3 sequence (DNA): TGCAGCGTAAGATTCGCGGGGGGAAACACCATATATTTT. The full variable domain, in which reference TRBV29-1 and TRBJ1-3 provide the parts outside the CDR3, is SAVISQKPSRDICQRGTSLTIQCQVDSQVTMMFWYRQQPGQSLTLIATANQGSEATYESGFVIDKFPISRPNLTFSTLTVSNMSPEDSSIYLCSVRFAGGNTIYFGEGSWLTVV.

A single count supports this clone. V usage is TRBV7-2 and J usage is TRBJ2-3, with 8 bases aligning to TRBD1. V was pared by 5 bases and J by 5 bases, with 6 bases of the junction left unmatched. This CDR3 is built from 14 residues. Germline assignment: CDR1 SGHTA and CDR2 FQGNSA. DNA of the CDR3: TGTGCCAGCAGCCCGGACAGGGCCGAAGATACGCAGTATTTT. This codes for CASSPDRAEDTQYF.

The chain is built from TRBV30 and TRBJ2-1; possibly TRBD2 for D (5 bases). From germline, CDR1 is GTSNPN and CDR2 SVGIG (reference sequence). CDR3 length equals 13 residues. V was shortened by 2 bases and J by 5 bases, with 10 bases between the two germline ends. The CDR3 sequence: CAWSRGSNNEQFF. CDR3 DNA sequence: TGTGCCTGGAGTAGAGGGTCCAACAATGAGCAGTTCTTC. The whole variable domain, filled in from reference TRBV30 and TRBJ2-1, reads SQTIHQWPATLVQPVGSPLSLECTVEGTSNPNLYWYRQAAGRGLQLLFYSVGIGQISSEVPQNLSASRPQDRQFILSSKKLLLSDSGFYLCAWSRGSNNEQFFGPGTRLTVL.

The rearrangement links TRBV3-1 (or the pseudogene TRBV3-2) to TRBJ2-2; D unresolved. Trimming stripped 1 base from V and 6 bases from J, with 9 bases between. CDR3 size: 14 residues. Germline CDR1 and CDR2: LGHDT and YNNKEL (reference sequence). The CDR3 spells CASSQGAASGELFF. The DNA for the CDR3 is TGTGCCAGCAGCCAAGGGGCAGCCTCCGGGGAGCTGTTTTTT.

The gene calls are TRBV2 and TRBJ2-7; possible D gene TRBD1, 5 bases. V was trimmed by 5 bases and J by 0 bases, leaving 8 bases between them. CDR1 SNHLY and CDR2 FYNNEI come from the germline V gene. The CDR3 runs 13 residues. DNA of the CDR3: TGTGCCAGCAGTTTGACAGCCTCCTACGAGCAGTACTTC. Residues: CASSLTASYEQYF.

The chain combines TRBV3-1 (or the pseudogene TRBV3-2) with TRBJ2-5; 9 bases agree with TRBD2. The CDR3 is 17 residues long. J was trimmed by 1 base and V by 1 base; bases with no gene match: 7. The V gene's germline CDR1 is LGHDT and CDR2 YNNKEL (reference sequence). CDR3 DNA: TGTGCCAGCAGCCAAGTTTTAGCGGGGGCCGGCCAAGAGACCCAGTACTTC. It yields the protein CASSQVLAGAGQETQYF.

The chain couples TRBV9 to TRBJ1-5; unclear D gene. The V and J ends lost 3 bases and 2 bases respectively, with 12 bases between them. Germline-derived CDR1 and CDR2 are SGDLS and YYNGEE. CDR3 length: 15 amino acids. The CDR3 region is CASSAEYQGNQPQHF. CDR3 in DNA: TGTGCCAGCAGCGCGGAATACCAGGGCAATCAGCCCCAGCATTTT.

V and J are TRBV19 and TRBJ1-4; TRBD1 is a possible D gene (6 bases). The V gene's germline CDR1 is LNHDA and CDR2 SQIVND (reference sequence). V lost 4 bases and J lost 13, with 16 bases in between. This CDR3 has 13 residues. CDR3: CASSTTGTFGLFF. The CDR3 DNA follows: TGTGCCAGTAGTACGACCGGGACATTCGGACTGTTTTTT.

This clone was detected only a few times. The chain couples TRBV29-1 to TRBJ2-2; 7 bases map to TRBD1. Germline values: CDR1 SQVTM, CDR2 ANQGSEA. J was trimmed by 1 base and V by 6 bases; bases with no gene match: 2. The CDR3 is 13 residues long. CDR3 loop: CSVRQGNTGELFF. As DNA, the CDR3 is TGCAGCGTAAGACAGGGGAACACCGGGGAGCTGTTTTTT.